This T cell receptor (beta chain) stems from a study of blood T cell repertoires in COVID-19. Sequencing used immunoSEQ multiplex PCR; TCRdb keeps in-frame clones, though not all of them. There are over 120,000 clones in the sample; over 70% occur only once, and approximately 3.4% lies in the top ten. Germline V gives CDR1 MNHEY, CDR2 SMNVEV (reference sequence). V was pared by 8 bases and J by 0 bases, with 3 bases between. CDR3 length equals 11 residues. Worth noting for this clone: The sample carries other DNA sequences with the same CDR3.

The chain is built from TRBV27 and TRBJ2-3; no definite D call. This sequence originates from a man aged 70 or older who had recovered from COVID-19. The sample was peripheral blood. The CDR3 DNA follows: TGTGCCAGCCAGAGCACAGATACGCAGTATTTT. Its protein is CASQSTDTQYF.